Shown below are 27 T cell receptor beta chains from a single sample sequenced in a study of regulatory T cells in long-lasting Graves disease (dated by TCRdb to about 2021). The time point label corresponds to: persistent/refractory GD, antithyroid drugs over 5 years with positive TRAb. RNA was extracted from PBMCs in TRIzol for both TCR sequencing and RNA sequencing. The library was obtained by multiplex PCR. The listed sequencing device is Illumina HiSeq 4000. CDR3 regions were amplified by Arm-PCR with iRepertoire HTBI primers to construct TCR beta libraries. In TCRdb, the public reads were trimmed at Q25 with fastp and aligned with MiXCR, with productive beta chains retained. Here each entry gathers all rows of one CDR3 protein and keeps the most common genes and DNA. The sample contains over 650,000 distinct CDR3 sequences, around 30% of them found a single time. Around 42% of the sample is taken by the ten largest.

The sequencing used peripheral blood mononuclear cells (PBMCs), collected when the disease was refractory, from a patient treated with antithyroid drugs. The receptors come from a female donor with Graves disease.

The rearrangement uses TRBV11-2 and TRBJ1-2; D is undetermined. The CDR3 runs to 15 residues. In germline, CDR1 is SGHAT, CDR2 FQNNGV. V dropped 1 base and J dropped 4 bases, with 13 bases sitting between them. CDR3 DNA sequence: TGTGCCAGCAGCTTAGGCGTAGACACCTCCTATGGCTACACCTTC. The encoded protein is CASSLGVDTSYGYTF.

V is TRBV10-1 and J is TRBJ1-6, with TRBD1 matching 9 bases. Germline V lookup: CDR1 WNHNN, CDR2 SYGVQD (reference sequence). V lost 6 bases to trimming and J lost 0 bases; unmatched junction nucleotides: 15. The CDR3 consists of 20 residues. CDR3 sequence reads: CASRRNRGRGRSSYNSPLHF. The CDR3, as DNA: TGCGCCAGCAGACGGAACAGGGGGCGCGGAAGGAGCTCCTATAATTCACCCCTCCACTTT.

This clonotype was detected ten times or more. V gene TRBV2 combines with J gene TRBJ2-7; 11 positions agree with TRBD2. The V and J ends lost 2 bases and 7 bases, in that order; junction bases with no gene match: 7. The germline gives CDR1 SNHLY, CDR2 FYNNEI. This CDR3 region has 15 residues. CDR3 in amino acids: CASSELAGGPREQYF. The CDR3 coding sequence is TGTGCCAGCAGTGAATTAGCGGGAGGGCCTCGGGAGCAGTACTTC.

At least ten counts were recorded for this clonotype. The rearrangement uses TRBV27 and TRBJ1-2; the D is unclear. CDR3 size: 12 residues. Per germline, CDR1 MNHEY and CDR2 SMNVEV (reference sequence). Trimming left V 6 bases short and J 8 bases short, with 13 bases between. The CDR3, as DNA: TGTGCCAGCAGATCGGCGGCGAAAGGCTACACCTTC. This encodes CASRSAAKGYTF.

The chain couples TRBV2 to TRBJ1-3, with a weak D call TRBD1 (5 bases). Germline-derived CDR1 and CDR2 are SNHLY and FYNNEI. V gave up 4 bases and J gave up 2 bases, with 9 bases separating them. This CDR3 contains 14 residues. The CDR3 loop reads CASSVTGPGNTIYF. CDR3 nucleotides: TGTGCCAGCAGTGTTACAGGACCTGGAAACACCATATATTTT.

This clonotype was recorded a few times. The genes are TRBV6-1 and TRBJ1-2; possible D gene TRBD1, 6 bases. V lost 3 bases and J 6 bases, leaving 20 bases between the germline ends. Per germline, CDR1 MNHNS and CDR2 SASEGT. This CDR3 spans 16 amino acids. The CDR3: CASSDPFYRGLNGYTF. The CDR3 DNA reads TGTGCCAGCAGTGATCCCTTTTACCGGGGGCTTAATGGCTACACCTTC.

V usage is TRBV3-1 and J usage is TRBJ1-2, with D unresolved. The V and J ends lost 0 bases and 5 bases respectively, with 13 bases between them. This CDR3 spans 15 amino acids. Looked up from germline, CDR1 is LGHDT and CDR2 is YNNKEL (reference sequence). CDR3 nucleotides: TGTGCCAGCAGCCAAGATCGGAGATTTCTTTATGGCTACACCTTC. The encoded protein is CASSQDRRFLYGYTF.

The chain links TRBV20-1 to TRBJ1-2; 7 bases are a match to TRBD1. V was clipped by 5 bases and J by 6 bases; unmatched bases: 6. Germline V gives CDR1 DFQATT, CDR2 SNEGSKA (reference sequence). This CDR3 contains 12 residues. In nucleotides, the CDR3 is TGCAGTGCTCCGACAGGGAGGGATGGCTACACCTTC. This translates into CSAPTGRDGYTF.

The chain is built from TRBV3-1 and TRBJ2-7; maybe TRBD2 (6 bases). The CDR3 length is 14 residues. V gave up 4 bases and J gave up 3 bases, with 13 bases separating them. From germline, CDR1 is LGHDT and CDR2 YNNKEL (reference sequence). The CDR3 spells CASSPPGVRYEQYF. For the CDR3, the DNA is TGTGCCAGCAGCCCCCCGGGAGTTCGCTACGAGCAGTACTTC.

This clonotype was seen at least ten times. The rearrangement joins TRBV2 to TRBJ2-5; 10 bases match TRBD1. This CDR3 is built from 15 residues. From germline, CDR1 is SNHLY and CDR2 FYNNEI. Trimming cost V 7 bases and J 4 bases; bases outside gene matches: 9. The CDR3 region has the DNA TGTGCCAGCACCTCGGGACAGGGGTTGGGAGAGACCCAGTACTTC. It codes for CASTSGQGLGETQYF.

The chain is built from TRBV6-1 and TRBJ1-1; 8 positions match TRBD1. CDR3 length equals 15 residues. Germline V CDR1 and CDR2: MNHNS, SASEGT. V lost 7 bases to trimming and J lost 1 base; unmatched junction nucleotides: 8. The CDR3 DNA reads TGTGCCAGCACCCCGCAGGGGGCACCGAACACTGAAGCTTTCTTT. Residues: CASTPQGAPNTEAFF.

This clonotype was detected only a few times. The CDR3 loop reads CSAPTPSGYTF. The CDR3 DNA is TGCAGTGCTCCGACACCCTCGGGCTACACCTTC. The chain recombines TRBV20-1 with TRBJ1-2, with D hard to call. Trimming pared 5 bases from V and 8 bases from J, leaving 12 bases between. Germline CDR1 DFQATT, CDR2 SNEGSKA (reference sequence). The CDR3 totals 11 residues.

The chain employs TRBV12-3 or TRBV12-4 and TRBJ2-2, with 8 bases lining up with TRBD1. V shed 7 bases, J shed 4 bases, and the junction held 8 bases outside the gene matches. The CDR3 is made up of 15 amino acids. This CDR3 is CASTLQGAVTGELFF. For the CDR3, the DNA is TGTGCCAGCACCCTTCAGGGGGCTGTCACCGGGGAGCTGTTTTTT.

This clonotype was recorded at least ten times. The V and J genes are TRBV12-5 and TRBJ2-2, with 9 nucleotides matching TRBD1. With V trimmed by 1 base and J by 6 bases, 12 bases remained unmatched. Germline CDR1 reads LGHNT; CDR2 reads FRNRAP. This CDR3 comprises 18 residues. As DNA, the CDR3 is TGTGCTAGTGGTTTGGCCACAAAACAGGGGGCGTCTCCCGGGGAGCTGTTTTTT. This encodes CASGLATKQGASPGELFF.

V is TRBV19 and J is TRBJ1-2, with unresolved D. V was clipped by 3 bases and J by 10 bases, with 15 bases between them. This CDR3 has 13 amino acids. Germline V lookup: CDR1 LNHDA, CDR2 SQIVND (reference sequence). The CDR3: CASSIVLREHYTF. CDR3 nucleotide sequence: TGTGCCAGTAGTATTGTCTTACGGGAACACTACACCTTC.

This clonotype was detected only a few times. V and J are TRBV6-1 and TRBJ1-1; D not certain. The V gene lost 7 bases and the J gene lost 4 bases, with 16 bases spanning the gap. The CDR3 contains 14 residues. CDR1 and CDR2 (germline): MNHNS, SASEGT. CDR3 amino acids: CASNHHVRSTEAFF. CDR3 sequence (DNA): TGTGCCAGCAACCACCACGTCAGGTCCACTGAAGCTTTCTTT.

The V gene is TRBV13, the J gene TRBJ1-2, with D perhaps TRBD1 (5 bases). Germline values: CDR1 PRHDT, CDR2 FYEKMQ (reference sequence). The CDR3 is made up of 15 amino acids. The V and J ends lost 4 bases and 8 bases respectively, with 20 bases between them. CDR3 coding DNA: TGTGCCAGCAGCTCCGGGCTGGAGGGGCTGGCGGGCTACACCTTC. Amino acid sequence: CASSSGLEGLAGYTF.

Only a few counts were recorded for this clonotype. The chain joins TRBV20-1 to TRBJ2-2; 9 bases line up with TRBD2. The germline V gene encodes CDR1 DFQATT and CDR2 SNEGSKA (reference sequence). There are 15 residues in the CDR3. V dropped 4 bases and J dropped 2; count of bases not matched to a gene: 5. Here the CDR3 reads CSANPSGKNTGELFF. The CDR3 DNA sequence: TGCAGTGCTAATCCTAGCGGGAAAAACACCGGGGAGCTGTTTTTT.

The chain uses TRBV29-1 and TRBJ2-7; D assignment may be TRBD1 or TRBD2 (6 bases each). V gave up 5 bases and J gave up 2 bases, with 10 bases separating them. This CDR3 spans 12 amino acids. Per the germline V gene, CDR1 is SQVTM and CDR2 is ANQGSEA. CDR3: CSVKGGTYEQYF. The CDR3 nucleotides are TGCAGCGTTAAGGGGGGCACCTACGAGCAGTACTTC.

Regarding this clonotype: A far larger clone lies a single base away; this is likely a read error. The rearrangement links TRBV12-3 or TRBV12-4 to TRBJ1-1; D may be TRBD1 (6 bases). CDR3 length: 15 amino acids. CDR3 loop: CASTKGRGRYTKAFF. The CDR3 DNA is TGTGCCAGCACCAAGGGGAGGGGGAGGTACACTAAAGCTTTCTTT.

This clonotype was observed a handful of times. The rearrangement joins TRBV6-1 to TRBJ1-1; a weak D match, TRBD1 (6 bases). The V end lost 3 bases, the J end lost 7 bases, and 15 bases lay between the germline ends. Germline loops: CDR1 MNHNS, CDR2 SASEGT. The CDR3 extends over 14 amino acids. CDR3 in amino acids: CASSELQGSSEAFF. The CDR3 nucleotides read TGTGCCAGCAGTGAGCTTCAGGGGAGTAGTGAAGCTTTCTTT.

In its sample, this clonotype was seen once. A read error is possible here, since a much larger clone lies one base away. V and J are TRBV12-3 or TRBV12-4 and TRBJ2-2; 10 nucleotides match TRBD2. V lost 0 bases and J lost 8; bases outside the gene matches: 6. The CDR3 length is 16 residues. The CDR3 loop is CASSLATSGNSGELFF. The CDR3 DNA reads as TGTGCCAGCAGTTTAGCTACTAGCGGGAACTCAGGGGAGCTGTTTTTT.

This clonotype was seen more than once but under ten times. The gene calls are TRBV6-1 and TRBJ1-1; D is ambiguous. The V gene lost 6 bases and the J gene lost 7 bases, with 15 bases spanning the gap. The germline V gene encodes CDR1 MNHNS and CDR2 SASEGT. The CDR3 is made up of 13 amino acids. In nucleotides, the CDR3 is TGTGCCAGCAGATCTTTGAGGGAGGGTGAAGCTTTCTTT. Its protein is CASRSLREGEAFF.

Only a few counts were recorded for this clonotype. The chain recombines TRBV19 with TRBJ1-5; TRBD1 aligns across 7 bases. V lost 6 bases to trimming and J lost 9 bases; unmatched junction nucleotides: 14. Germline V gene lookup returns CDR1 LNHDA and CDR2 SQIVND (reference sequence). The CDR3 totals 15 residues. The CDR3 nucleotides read TGTGCCAGTAGGAGGGGACAGATCCCCGGTTGGCCCCAGCATTTT. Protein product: CASRRGQIPGWPQHF. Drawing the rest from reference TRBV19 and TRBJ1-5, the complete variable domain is DGGITQSPKYLFRKEGQNVTLSCEQNLNHDAMYWYRQDPGQGLRLIYYSQIVNDFQKGDIAEGYSVSREKKESFPLTVTSAQKNPTAFYLCASRRGQIPGWPQHFGDGTRLSIL.

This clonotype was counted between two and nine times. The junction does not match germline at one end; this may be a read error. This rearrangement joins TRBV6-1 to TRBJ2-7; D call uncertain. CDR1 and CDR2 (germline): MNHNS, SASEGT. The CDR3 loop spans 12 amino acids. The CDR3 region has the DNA TGTGCCAGCAGCATGCCCCGGGCCCTCCGGAACTTC. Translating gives CASSMPRALRNF.

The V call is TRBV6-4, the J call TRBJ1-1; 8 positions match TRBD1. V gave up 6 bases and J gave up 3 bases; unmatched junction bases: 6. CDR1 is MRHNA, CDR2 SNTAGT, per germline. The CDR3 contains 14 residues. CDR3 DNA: TGTGCCAGCAGGGCAGGGGGCACGGACACTGAAGCTTTCTTT. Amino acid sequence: CASRAGGTDTEAFF.

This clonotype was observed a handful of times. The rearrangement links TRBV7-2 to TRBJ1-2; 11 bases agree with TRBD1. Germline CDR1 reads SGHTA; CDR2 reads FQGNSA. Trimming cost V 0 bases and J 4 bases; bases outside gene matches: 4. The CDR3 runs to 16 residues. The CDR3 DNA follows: TGTGCCAGCAGCTTAGCCCGGACAGGGGGCGGCTATGGCTACACCTTC. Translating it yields CASSLARTGGGYGYTF. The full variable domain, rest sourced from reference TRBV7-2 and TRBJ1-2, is GAGVSQSPSNKVTEKGKDVELRCDPISGHTALYWYRQSLGQGLEFLIYFQGNSAPDKSGLPSDRFSAERTGGSVSTLTIQRTQQEDSAVYLCASSLARTGGGYGYTFGSGTRLTVV.